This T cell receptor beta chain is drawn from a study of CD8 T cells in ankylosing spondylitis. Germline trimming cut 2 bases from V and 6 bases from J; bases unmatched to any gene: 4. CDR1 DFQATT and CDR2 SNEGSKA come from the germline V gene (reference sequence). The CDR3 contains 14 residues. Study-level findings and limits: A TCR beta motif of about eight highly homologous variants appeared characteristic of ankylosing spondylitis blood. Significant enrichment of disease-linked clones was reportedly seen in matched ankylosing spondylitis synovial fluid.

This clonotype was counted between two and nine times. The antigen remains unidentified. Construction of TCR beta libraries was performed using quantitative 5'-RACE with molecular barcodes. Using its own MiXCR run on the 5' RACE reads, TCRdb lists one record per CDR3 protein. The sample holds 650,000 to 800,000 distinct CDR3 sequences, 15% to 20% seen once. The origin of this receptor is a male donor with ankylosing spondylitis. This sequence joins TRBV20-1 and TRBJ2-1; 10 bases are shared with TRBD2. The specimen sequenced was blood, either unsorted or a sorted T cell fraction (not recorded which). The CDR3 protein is CSARSPSGGNEQFF. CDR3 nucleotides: TGCAGTGCTAGATCGCCTAGCGGGGGCAATGAGCAGTTCTTC.